This TCR beta chain was recorded in a study of blood T cell repertoires in COVID-19. In the study overall: Both acute and convalescent COVID-19 samples were obtained from the United States, Italy and Spain.

Assay used: immunoSEQ multiplex PCR; TCRdb lists only in-frame clones, some missing. The sample has around 200,000 clones, around 80% seen once. CDR3 length: 15 amino acids. Trimming shortened V by 4 bases and J by 1 base, and 14 bases separated the two germline ends. From germline, CDR1 is SGHRS and CDR2 YFSETQ. The specimen sequenced was peripheral blood. The sequence derives from a woman aged 25 to 45 with COVID-19, enrolled during active disease. The J gene is TRBJ2-5, the V gene TRBV5-1, with D perhaps matching TRBD2 (6 bases). The CDR3 spells CASSLTLAPQETQYF. In DNA form, the CDR3 reads TGCGCCAGCAGCCTAACCCTAGCGCCCCAAGAGACCCAGTACTTC.